This T cell receptor (beta chain) stems from a study of cytomegalovirus exposure and HLA in healthy donors. Study at large: In an early release, HLA-typed donors contributed 77 million or so unique TCR sequences. Study findings and constraints: Through in vitro validation, a few CMV-associated chains were shown to be specific for CMV antigens. After further analysis at a later stage, around 17,000 TCR beta sequences were associated with HLA alleles at 0.05 false discovery rate.

The PCR employed 60 Vbeta primers together with 13 Jbeta primers. Some clones are missing from TCRdb's copy, which holds only in-frame ones; the method was immunoSEQ multiplex PCR. The sample includes 200,000 to 250,000 clones, around 88% seen only once; the top ten take roughly 0.99%. The CDR3 spans 14 residues. The V and J ends lost 4 bases and 5 bases respectively, with 13 bases between them. Germline V gene lookup returns CDR1 MRHNA and CDR2 SNTAGT. The donors were healthy bone marrow donors. To note about this clone: Its specificity is not known.

The sequence derives from a woman under 30 in good health and CMV-seronegative. Source material: PBMCs. The gene calls are TRBV6-4 and TRBJ2-3; no firm D call. The CDR3 here is CASSALGGGDTQYF. The DNA for the CDR3 is TGTGCCAGCAGTGCGCTAGGTGGTGGAGATACGCAGTATTTT.